This is a list of T cell receptor beta chains from one sample in a study of tumor and adjacent non-tumor tissue in lung cancer. TCRdb re-called the multiplex PCR reads through MiXCR, storing one row per CDR3 protein. This sample has 60,000 to 95,000 distinct CDR3 sequences, with around 74% found just once. Sequences were obtained from lung tumor tissue. The receptors originated from a woman aged 45-65 years with non-small cell lung cancer. Both conserved end residues are part of each CDR3. A D gene is named only where the DNA matches it firmly. Not all rows give a size; the values are once, few, many and, for expanded clones, a class.

CDR3nt	CDR3aa	v_gene	d_gene	abundance	j_gene
TGTGCCAGCAGTGAATCCACTAGCGGCTACAAGGAGTACTTC	CASSESTSGYKEYF	TRBV6-1	TRBD2	NA	TRBJ2-7
TGTGCCAGCAGTGAGAGTCTAGCACGTAGCACGGATACGCAGTATTTT	CASSESLARSTDTQYF	TRBV6-1	NA	once	TRBJ2-3
TGTGCCAGTAGCTTGGGGTATGGCTACATCTTC	CASSLGYGYIF	TRBV12-3/TRBV12-4	NA	NA	TRBJ1-2
TGTGGCAGCAGCACGGGGACCGCTAACTATGGCTACACCTTC	CGSSTGTANYGYTF	TRBV6-6	NA	NA	TRBJ1-2
TGCTGTGCTAAAGGGACCAGCACAGATACGCAGTATTTT	CCAKGTSTDTQYF	TRBV20-1	NA	NA	TRBJ2-3
TGTGCCAGCAGTTCCGCAGCGCCTAGGGGTCCCTACGAGCAGTACTTC	CASSSAAPRGPYEQYF	TRBV6-7	NA	medium-sized	TRBJ2-7
TGTACCAGCAGTATTGGTACTGAAGCTTTATTT	CTSSIGTEALF	TRBV6-2/TRBV6-3	NA	NA	TRBJ1-1
TGTGCCAGTAGTTTGCAGGCCAACACTGAAGTTTTCTTT	CASSLQANTEVFF	TRBV19	NA	NA	TRBJ1-1
TGTGCTAGCAATGGATTCCAGGGGGGGAACACTGGGGAGCTGTTTTTT	CASNGFQGGNTGELFF	TRBV11-2	NA	NA	TRBJ2-2
TGTGCCACCAGGCAAGTCGGAGGAGCCACAGATACGCAGTATTTT	CATRQVGGATDTQYF	TRBV14	NA	NA	TRBJ2-3
TGTGCCAGCAGGGCGATCCAGAACATCGGGGAGCTGTTTTTT	CASRAIQNIGELFF	TRBV2	NA	NA	TRBJ2-2
TGCAGTACCTGGACAGGGGGTGTTTACGAGCAGTACTTC	CSTWTGGVYEQYF	TRBV20-1	TRBD1	NA	TRBJ2-7
TGTGCCAGCAGTTACTCGGCGGCGGGCACTTGCGAGCAGTACTTC	CASSYSAAGTCEQYF	TRBV6-2/TRBV6-3	NA	NA	TRBJ2-7
TGTGCCAGCAGCTTAAACGGAGTTCAAGAGACCCAGTACTTC	CASSLNGVQETQYF	TRBV11-2	NA	large	TRBJ2-5
TGTGCCATCAGTTCGCGGGAGCATGAGCAGTTCTTC	CAISSREHEQFF	TRBV10-3	TRBD2	many	TRBJ2-1